These 19 T cell receptor beta chains came from one sample sequenced in a study of blood T cell repertoires in COVID-19 (dated by TCRdb to the early 2020s). Library prep was done by the immunoSEQ multiplex PCR assay. This immuneACCESS table, as held by TCRdb, lists in-frame sequences with V and J called but not all clones. Of the missing ones, under half trace to an unresolved V gene in checked studies; the others have no known cause. Here the sample has about 170,000 clones; around 82% occur a single time. Over 2% of the sample belongs to the ten largest clones. Material for sequencing was peripheral blood. The receptors come from a woman older than 75 with acute or convalescent COVID-19.

The CDR3 sequence is CASSVGVGGSEAFF. The CDR3 bases are TGTGCCAGCAGCGTAGGGGTAGGGGGATCTGAAGCTTTCTTT. This rearrangement joins TRBV9 to TRBJ1-1; D may be TRBD1 (6 bases). Trimming stripped 0 bases from V and 6 bases from J, with 12 bases between. The CDR3 is 14 amino acids. The germline V gene has CDR1 SGDLS and CDR2 YYNGEE.

This chain links TRBV14 with TRBJ1-2; a possible D gene is TRBD1 (5 bases). Germline-derived CDR1 and CDR2 are SGHDN and FVKESK. The ends were cut back, 4 bases at V and 1 base at J, with 16 bases in the middle. The length of the CDR3 is 16 residues. CDR3 bases: TGTGCCAGCAGCCGCCCCGGAGGGGCGGGTAACTATGGCTACACCTTC. Translation gives CASSRPGGAGNYGYTF. The whole variable domain, remainder taken from reference TRBV14 and TRBJ1-2, is EAGVTQFPSHSVIEKGQTVTLRCDPISGHDNLYWYRRVMGKEIKFLLHFVKESKQDESGMPNNRFLAERTGGTYSTLKVQPAELEDSGVYFCASSRPGGAGNYGYTFGSGTRLTVV.

The chain carries TRBV12-3 or TRBV12-4 and TRBJ1-4; D ambiguous. The CDR3 extends over 12 amino acids. Trimming stripped 4 bases from V and 11 bases from J, with 11 bases between. The chain's CDR3 is CASSSNSGKLFF. In nucleotides, the CDR3 is TGTGCCAGCAGTTCGAACTCGGGGAAACTGTTTTTT.

The CDR3 loop reads CASRAYSNQPQHF. The DNA of the CDR3 is TGTGCCAGCAGAGCCTATAGCAATCAGCCCCAGCATTTT. The J gene is TRBJ1-5, the V gene TRBV6-5; no clear D gene. The germline gives CDR1 MNHEY, CDR2 SVGAGI. With 6 bases removed from V and 0 bases from J, the gap between germline ends came to 6 bases. The CDR3 runs 13 residues.

The CDR3 loop reads CASSRTAGGTDTQYF. As DNA, the CDR3 is TGCGCCAGCAGCCGAACAGCGGGGGGCACAGATACGCAGTATTTT. The J gene is TRBJ2-3, the V gene TRBV4-3; 8 bases are a match to TRBD2. V lost 4 bases to trimming and J lost 1 base; unmatched junction nucleotides: 4. CDR1 and CDR2 (germline): LGHNA, YSLEER. The CDR3 spans 15 residues.

The chain links TRBV7-9 to TRBJ2-7; 10 bases match TRBD1. The V gene's germline CDR1 is SEHNR and CDR2 FQNEAQ (reference sequence). CDR3 size: 16 residues. The V segment lost 5 bases and the J segment 3 bases; nucleotides outside the gene matches: 10. CDR3 sequence (DNA): TGTGCCAGCAGCCAATACGGCCGGGACAGGGGCTACGAGCAGTACTTC. Protein product: CASSQYGRDRGYEQYF.

The V gene is TRBV9, the J gene TRBJ2-5, with 8 bases aligning to TRBD1. The CDR3 loop spans 13 amino acids. CDR1 and CDR2 (germline): SGDLS, YYNGEE. With 4 bases clipped from V and 5 bases from J, the junction kept 4 bases outside the gene matches. The CDR3 reads CASSPRQGETQYF. The CDR3 DNA sequence: TGTGCCAGCAGCCCCCGACAGGGGGAGACCCAGTACTTC.

This clone has a count of ten or more. V is TRBV21-1 and J is TRBJ1-6. TRBV21-1 is labeled a pseudogene. This CDR3 contains 16 residues. CDR3 sequence reads: CASSKPEGSYNSPLHF. CDR3 coding DNA: TGTGCCAGCAGCAAACCCGAGGGCTCCTATAATTCACCCCTCCACTTT.

About this clone itself: Because the CDR3's place on the DNA is in doubt, the DNA is left out and the CDR3 is given as listed by TCRdb. The chain combines TRBV10-1 with TRBJ2-1; no DNA check was done on the table's D call, TRBD2. The length of the CDR3 is 15 amino acids, counting both ends. Looked up from germline, CDR1 is WNHNN and CDR2 is SYGVQD (reference sequence). The CDR3 sequence: CASSESGVGGGNLFF.

The rearrangement joins TRBV29-1 to TRBJ1-3; 9 bases match TRBD1. Trimming removed 3 bases from V and 4 bases from J; junction bases left unmatched: 4. Germline V CDR1 and CDR2: SQVTM, ANQGSEA. The CDR3 length is 14 residues. The CDR3 DNA follows: TGCAGCGTTGACCAAACAGGGGGCGGAAACACCATATATTTT. Protein sequence: CSVDQTGGGNTIYF.

V and J are TRBV7-9 and TRBJ1-2; TRBD1 aligns across 7 bases. The junction had 10 bases not matched to a gene; V was cut back by 0 bases and J by 6 bases. The CDR3 spans 16 residues. Germline V lookup: CDR1 SEHNR, CDR2 FQNEAQ (reference sequence). CDR3 bases: TGTGCCAGCAGCTTAGCTGTCCAGGGGGTTTTTGATGGCTACACCTTC. It is translated as CASSLAVQGVFDGYTF.

V usage is TRBV5-4 and J usage is TRBJ1-2, with a weak D call TRBD1 (5 bases). Trimming removed 2 bases at V and 0 bases at J, with 11 bases between. This CDR3 spans 15 amino acids. Germline-derived CDR1 and CDR2 are SGHNT and YYREEE (reference sequence). The CDR3, as DNA: TGTGCCAGCAGCTTACAGGTCCCAGCTAACTATGGCTACACCTTC. As protein: CASSLQVPANYGYTF.

The gene calls are TRBV7-3 and TRBJ1-6, with a tentative D call TRBD1 (6 bases). Trimming stripped 5 bases from V and 3 bases from J, with 8 bases between. Germline V lookup: CDR1 SGHTA, CDR2 FQGTGA. This CDR3 has 14 residues. The CDR3 is CASSRDNYNSPLHF. The CDR3 DNA is TGTGCCAGCAGCCGGGACAACTATAATTCACCCCTCCACTTT.

CDR3 residues: CASSQEGRTNEQFF. Here the CDR3 DNA reads TGCGCCAGCAGCCAAGAAGGGAGAACAAATGAGCAGTTCTTC. The V gene is TRBV4-1, the J gene TRBJ2-1; D may be TRBD2 (5 bases). The CDR3 runs 14 residues. Germline assignment: CDR1 MGHRA and CDR2 YSYEKL. V lost 0 bases and J 7 bases, leaving 10 bases between the germline ends.

This clone showed up just once. The rearrangement links TRBV5-1 to TRBJ2-2, with D possibly being TRBD1 (6 bases). Germline CDR1 reads SGHRS; CDR2 reads YFSETQ. The CDR3 covers 14 residues. The germline V and J ends were trimmed by 5 bases and 4 bases, with 12 bases remaining between them. The CDR3 here is CASSRDTLTGELFF. The CDR3 nucleotides read TGCGCCAGCAGTCGGGACACCCTCACCGGGGAGCTGTTTTTT.

J is TRBJ2-5 and V is TRBV7-6; D perhaps matches TRBD2 (6 bases). Germline V gives CDR1 SGHVS, CDR2 FNYEAQ. V was trimmed by 5 bases and J by 5 bases, leaving 18 bases between them. The CDR3 runs to 15 residues. The DNA of the CDR3 is TGTGCCAGCAGCCCCTCGGGGGTTAATAGGGAGACCCAGTACTTC. Its translation: CASSPSGVNRETQYF.

The rearrangement joins TRBV28 to TRBJ2-7; possible D gene TRBD1, 5 bases. Germline CDR1 MDHEN, CDR2 SYDVKM. The CDR3 extends over 14 amino acids. V dropped 3 bases and J dropped 3 bases, with 12 bases sitting between them. As DNA, the CDR3 is TGTGCCAGCAGTTTTGACAGCCGGCTCTACGAGCAGTACTTC. This codes for CASSFDSRLYEQYF.

V and J are TRBV28 and TRBJ1-1, with D possibly TRBD1 on 5 matching bases. Germline lookup yields CDR1 MDHEN and CDR2 SYDVKM. The length of the CDR3 is 15 residues. V lost 6 bases and J 4 bases, leaving 18 bases between the germline ends. CDR3 nucleotides: TGTGCCAGCAGCCAACCCCAAGGCGGGGGCACTGAAGCTTTCTTT. Translated: CASSQPQGGGTEAFF.

J is TRBJ1-1 and V is TRBV6-5; tentative D call: TRBD1 (5 bases). CDR1 and CDR2 (germline): MNHEY, SVGAGI. The ends were cut back, 0 bases at V and 0 bases at J, with 11 bases in the middle. This CDR3 is built from 16 residues. The CDR3 spells CASSYSAGGMNTEAFF. The CDR3 coding sequence is TGTGCCAGCAGTTACTCGGCGGGGGGAATGAACACTGAAGCTTTCTTT.